Shown below are 14 T cell receptor beta chains from a single sample sequenced in a study of post-analysis software for immune sequencing data. Points from the study as a whole: Compared with controls, patients had more of about 5 TRBV segments, including TRBV5-6, TRBV5-1 and TRBV20-1.

Their target antigens are unknown. Sequencing libraries made from TCR beta cDNA carried unique molecular identifiers. TCRdb re-called the PCR reads through MiXCR, storing one row per CDR3 protein. The sample yields 750,000 to 950,000 distinct CDR3 sequences, around 53% seen once. The sequenced sample was blood. All receptors come from a girl under 18 with multiple sclerosis.

The V call is TRBV12-3 or TRBV12-4, the J call TRBJ1-1; perhaps TRBD1 as D (5 bases). The V and J ends lost 6 bases and 1 base respectively, with 15 bases between them. The length of the CDR3 is 15 residues. The CDR3 DNA reads TGTGCCAGCAGCCCCCCGGGACGCTGGAACACTGAAGCTTTCTTT. As protein: CASSPPGRWNTEAFF.

This clonotype was detected a few times. V usage is TRBV7-9 and J usage is TRBJ2-5, with D tentatively TRBD2 (5 bases). The V and J ends lost 7 bases and 11 bases respectively, with 20 bases between them. The CDR3 has 13 amino acids. The V gene's germline CDR1 is SEHNR and CDR2 FQNEAQ (reference sequence). The CDR3 reads CASTADGELGQYF. As DNA, the CDR3 is TGTGCCAGCACCGCGGACGGGGAATTAGGGCAGTACTTC.

This chain uses TRBV11-1 with TRBJ2-1, with D possibly matching TRBD1 (6 bases). The CDR3 contains 17 residues. In germline, CDR1 is SGHAT, CDR2 FQDESV (reference sequence). Deletions cut 5 bases from V and 4 bases from J, with 21 bases between. CDR3 protein: CASSPPNGQFKYNEQFF. The CDR3 bases are TGTGCCAGCAGCCCGCCTAACGGACAGTTTAAATACAATGAGCAGTTCTTC. Full variable domain (rest looked up from reference TRBV11-1 and TRBJ2-1): EAEVAQSPRYKITEKSQAVAFWCDPISGHATLYWYRQILGQGPELLVQFQDESVVDDSQLPKDRFSAERLKGVDSTLKIQPAELGDSAMYLCASSPPNGQFKYNEQFFGPGTRLTVL.

J is TRBJ2-5 and V is TRBV6-4; TRBD1 matches at 11 bases. Germline values: CDR1 MRHNA, CDR2 SNTAGT. The CDR3 is 15 residues long. The J segment lost 11 bases and the V segment lost 5 bases, leaving 13 bases of the junction unmatched. The chain's CDR3 is CASSLGQGASNEQYF. For the CDR3, the DNA is TGTGCCAGCAGTCTTGGACAGGGGGCGAGCAATGAGCAGTACTTC.

This clonotype has only a few counts. At one of its ends the junction is not consistent with the germline gene, which may arise from a read error. The chain employs TRBV29-1 and TRBJ1-2, with D possibly being TRBD1 (5 bases). CDR1 is SQVTM and CDR2 is ANQGSEA in the germline V gene. The CDR3 consists of 14 residues. The DNA for the CDR3 is TGCAGCGCTGAAAAAAGCCAGGGTCCCTATGGCTACACCTTC. Translation: CSAEKSQGPYGYTF.

In its sample, this clonotype was seen a few times. Here the CDR3 reads CSVERDRGKQYF. The CDR3 region has the DNA TGCAGCGTTGAACGGGACAGGGGAAAGCAGTACTTC. V and J are TRBV29-1 and TRBJ2-7; 10 bases fit TRBD1. J lost 8 bases, V lost 2 bases, and 3 bases had no gene match. Germline CDR1 SQVTM, CDR2 ANQGSEA. The CDR3 consists of 12 residues.

This clonotype was picked up a small number of times. The CDR3 is CSARGLAVKETQYF. The CDR3 DNA reads TGCAGCGCTCGGGGGCTAGCGGTAAAAGAGACCCAGTACTTC. This chain connects TRBV29-1 to TRBJ2-5, with D tentatively TRBD2 (7 bases). Germline V lookup: CDR1 SQVTM, CDR2 ANQGSEA. The CDR3 is 14 amino acids. V shed 7 bases and J shed 3 bases, with 18 bases lying between them.

The gene calls are TRBV4-1 and TRBJ2-1, with 11 bases fitting TRBD2. With V trimmed by 4 bases and J by 6 bases, 8 bases remained unmatched. From germline, CDR1 is MGHRA and CDR2 YSYEKL. This CDR3 contains 16 residues. The CDR3 nucleotides read TGCGCCAGCAGCCGAATTAGCGGGAGGGCGGGCAATGAGCAGTTCTTC. Its translation is CASSRISGRAGNEQFF.

This clonotype was counted only a few times. The chain joins TRBV29-1 to TRBJ2-4, with TRBD2 matching over 11 bases. The DNA end is more similar to TRBJ2-7, so the J call may be wrong. This CDR3 comprises 14 residues. Germline loops: CDR1 SQVTM, CDR2 ANQGSEA. Here the CDR3 DNA reads TGCAGCGTGCCTCGGGCTAGCGGGGGGTACGAGCAGTACTTC. This gives the protein CSVPRASGGYEQYF.

The V and J genes are TRBV4-1 and TRBJ1-1; D remains unclear. Trimming took 6 bases from V and 3 from J, leaving 14 bases between them. The CDR3 covers 14 residues. The germline V gene has CDR1 MGHRA and CDR2 YSYEKL. CDR3 sequence reads: CASSPIGRHTEAFF. As DNA, the CDR3 is TGCGCCAGCAGTCCCATCGGACGGCACACTGAAGCTTTCTTT.

This clonotype was seen a few times. The rearrangement links TRBV20-1 to TRBJ2-7, with 9 bases that match TRBD1. This CDR3 has 14 residues. With V trimmed by 3 bases and J by 0 bases, 3 bases remained unmatched. Germline V gives CDR1 DFQATT, CDR2 SNEGSKA (reference sequence). The CDR3 loop reads CSASLQGASYEQYF. CDR3 nucleotides: TGCAGTGCTAGTTTACAGGGGGCCTCCTACGAGCAGTACTTC.

The chain is built from TRBV2 and TRBJ2-1; the match to TRBD2 covers 9 bases. CDR3 length: 19 residues. Trimming cost V 0 bases and J 0 bases; bases outside gene matches: 9. CDR1 is SNHLY, CDR2 FYNNEI, per germline. CDR3 protein: CASSEASGGHDLSYNEQFF. The CDR3 coding sequence is TGTGCCAGCAGTGAAGCTAGCGGGGGCCACGATCTCTCCTACAATGAGCAGTTCTTC.

The chain carries TRBV20-1 and TRBJ2-4; the match to TRBD2 covers 13 bases. The V gene's germline CDR1 is DFQATT and CDR2 SNEGSKA (reference sequence). The CDR3 is 15 residues long. The trim removed 6 bases at V and 6 bases at J, leaving 8 bases unmatched. CDR3 amino acids: CSATGTSGIGNIQYF. Here the CDR3 DNA reads TGCAGTGCCACCGGGACTAGCGGGATTGGAAACATTCAGTACTTC.

This clonotype was counted between two and nine times. The chain uses TRBV6-6 and TRBJ1-2; D not resolved. Germline assignment: CDR1 MNHNY and CDR2 SVGAGI (reference sequence). V lost 7 bases and J lost 1, with 7 bases in between. The CDR3 runs 12 residues. For the CDR3, the DNA is TGTGCCAGCACCCGATATAACTATGGCTACACCTTC. Translation gives CASTRYNYGYTF.